This is a list of T cell receptor beta chains from one sample in a study of stereotactic body radiotherapy in pancreatic ductal adenocarcinoma. From the bulk RNA-seq reads, TCRdb called clonotypes with MiXCR, one entry per CDR3 protein. This sample's clone table lists a couple of distinct CDR3 sequences. Here the sequenced sample was tumor tissue, taken after stereotactic body radiotherapy or without it (not recorded which). Source of these receptors: a human donor with pancreatic ductal adenocarcinoma. Both conserved end residues are part of each CDR3. A D gene is named only where the DNA matches it firmly. Clone size, where shown, is once, few, many, or a class for clones that have expanded.

TRBV3-1	-	TRBJ1-6	few	CASSQGTVTSPLHF	TGTGCCAGCAGCCAAGGGACAGTAACTTCACCCCTCCACTTT
TRBV7-2	TRBD1	TRBJ1-1	-	CASSFLPGGNTEAFF	TGTGCCAGCAGCTTTCTACCAGGGGGGAACACTGAAGCTTTCTTT